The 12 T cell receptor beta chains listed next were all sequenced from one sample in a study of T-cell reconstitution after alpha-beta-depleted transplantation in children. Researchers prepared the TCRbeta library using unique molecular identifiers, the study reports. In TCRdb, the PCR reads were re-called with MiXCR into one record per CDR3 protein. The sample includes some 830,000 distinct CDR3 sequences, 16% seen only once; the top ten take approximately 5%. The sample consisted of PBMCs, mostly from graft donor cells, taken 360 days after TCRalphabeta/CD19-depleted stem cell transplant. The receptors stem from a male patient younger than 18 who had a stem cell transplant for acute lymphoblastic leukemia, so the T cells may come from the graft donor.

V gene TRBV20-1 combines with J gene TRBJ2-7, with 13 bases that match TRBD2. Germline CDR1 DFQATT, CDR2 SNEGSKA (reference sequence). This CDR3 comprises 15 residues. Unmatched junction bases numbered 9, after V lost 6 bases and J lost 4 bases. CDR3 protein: CSAGQSGLAGYEQYF. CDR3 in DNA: TGCAGTGCCGGACAGTCGGGACTAGCGGGGTACGAGCAGTACTTC.

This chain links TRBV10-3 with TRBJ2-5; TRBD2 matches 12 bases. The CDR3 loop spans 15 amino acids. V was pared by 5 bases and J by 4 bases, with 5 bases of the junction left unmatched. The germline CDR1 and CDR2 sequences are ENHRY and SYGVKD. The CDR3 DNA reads TGTGCCATCAGTAGGGCTAGCGGGAGGGGAGAGACCCAGTACTTC. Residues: CAISRASGRGETQYF.

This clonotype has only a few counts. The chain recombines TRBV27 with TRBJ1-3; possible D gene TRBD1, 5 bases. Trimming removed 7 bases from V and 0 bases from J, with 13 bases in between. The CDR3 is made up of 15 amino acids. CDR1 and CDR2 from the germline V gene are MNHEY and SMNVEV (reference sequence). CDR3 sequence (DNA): TGTGCCAGCAAAGGTGACAGACGCTCTGGAAACACCATATATTTT. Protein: CASKGDRRSGNTIYF.

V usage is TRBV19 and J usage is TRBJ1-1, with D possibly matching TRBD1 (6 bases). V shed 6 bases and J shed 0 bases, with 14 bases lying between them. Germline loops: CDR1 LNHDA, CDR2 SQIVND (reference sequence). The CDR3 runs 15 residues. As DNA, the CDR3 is TGTGCCAGTAGAGGCCCGGGACAAATGAACACTGAAGCTTTCTTT. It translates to CASRGPGQMNTEAFF.

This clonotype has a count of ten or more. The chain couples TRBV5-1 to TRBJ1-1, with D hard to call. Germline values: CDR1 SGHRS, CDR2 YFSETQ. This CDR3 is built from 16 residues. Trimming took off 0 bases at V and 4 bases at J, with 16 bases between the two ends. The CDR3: CASSLEVGRLTTEAFF. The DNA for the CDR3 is TGCGCCAGCAGCTTGGAGGTCGGACGGCTTACCACTGAAGCTTTCTTT.

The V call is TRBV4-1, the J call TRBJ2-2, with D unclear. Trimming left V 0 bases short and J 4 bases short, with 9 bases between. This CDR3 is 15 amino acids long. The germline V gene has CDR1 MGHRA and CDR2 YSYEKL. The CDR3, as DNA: TGCGCCAGCAGCCAAGATTACAGTTTCACCGGGGAGCTGTTTTTT. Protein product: CASSQDYSFTGELFF.

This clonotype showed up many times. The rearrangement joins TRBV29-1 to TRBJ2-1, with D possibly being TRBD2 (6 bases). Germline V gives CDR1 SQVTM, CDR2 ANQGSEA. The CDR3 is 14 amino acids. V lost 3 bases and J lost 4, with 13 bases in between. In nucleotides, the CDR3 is TGCAGCGTTGATTGGGGAGGTTCGTACAATGAGCAGTTCTTC. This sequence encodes CSVDWGGSYNEQFF.

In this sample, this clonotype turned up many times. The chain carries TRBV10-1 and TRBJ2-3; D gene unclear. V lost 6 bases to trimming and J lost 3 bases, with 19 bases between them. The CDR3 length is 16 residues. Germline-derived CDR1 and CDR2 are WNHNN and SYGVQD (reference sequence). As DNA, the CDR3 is TGCGCCAGCAGCACCCTTAGAAATCGTGGGACAGATACGCAGTATTTT. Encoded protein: CASSTLRNRGTDTQYF.

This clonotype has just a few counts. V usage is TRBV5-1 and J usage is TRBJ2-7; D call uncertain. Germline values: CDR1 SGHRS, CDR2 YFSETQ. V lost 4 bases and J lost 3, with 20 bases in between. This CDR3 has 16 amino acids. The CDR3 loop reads CASSTTYRKTDYEQYF. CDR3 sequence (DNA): TGCGCCAGCAGCACCACGTACCGGAAAACGGACTACGAGCAGTACTTC.

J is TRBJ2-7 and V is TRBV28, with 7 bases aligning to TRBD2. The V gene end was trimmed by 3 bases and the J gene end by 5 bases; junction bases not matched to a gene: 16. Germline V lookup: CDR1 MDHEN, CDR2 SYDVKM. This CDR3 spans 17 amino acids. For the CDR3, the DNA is TGTGCCAGCAGTTTCCGAGGACTAGTGAGTTACCTCCACGAGCAGTACTTC. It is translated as CASSFRGLVSYLHEQYF.

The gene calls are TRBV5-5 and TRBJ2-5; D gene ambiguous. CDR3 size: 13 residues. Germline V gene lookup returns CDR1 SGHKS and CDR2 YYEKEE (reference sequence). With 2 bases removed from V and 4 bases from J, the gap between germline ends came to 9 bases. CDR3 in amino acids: CASSFVATETQYF. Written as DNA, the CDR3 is TGTGCCAGCAGCTTCGTAGCAACAGAGACCCAGTACTTC. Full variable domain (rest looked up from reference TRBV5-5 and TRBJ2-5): DAGVTQSPTHLIKTRGQQVTLRCSPISGHKSVSWYQQVLGQGPQFIFQYYEKEERGRGNFPDRFSARQFPNYSSELNVNALLLGDSALYLCASSFVATETQYFGPGTRLLVL.

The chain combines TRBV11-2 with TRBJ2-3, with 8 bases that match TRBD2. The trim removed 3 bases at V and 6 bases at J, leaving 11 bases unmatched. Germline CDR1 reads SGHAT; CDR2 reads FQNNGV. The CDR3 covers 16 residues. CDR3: CASSFQAGASVDTQYF. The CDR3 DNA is TGTGCCAGCAGCTTTCAAGCGGGGGCGAGTGTTGATACGCAGTATTTT.